The 23 T cell receptor beta chains presented below share a single source sample, sequenced in a study of a mutant IDH1 vaccine in newly diagnosed glioma. TCRdb's table, derived via immunoSEQ multiplex PCR, lists solely in-frame clones and lacks some. Of 80,000 to 100,000 clones listed, 80% are singletons. Time point noted: baseline, week 1 (first vaccination visit). The sample's treatment: pre-vaccination baseline after standard-of-care therapy. Sequencing used PBMCs, obtained from a glioma patient treated with radiotherapy, temozolomide or both. These receptors all come from a man aged 40-49 years with glioma.

V and J are TRBV25-1 and TRBJ1-2, with D possibly matching TRBD1 (5 bases). With 5 bases removed from V and 8 bases from J, the gap between germline ends came to 15 bases. Germline CDR1 MGHDK, CDR2 SYGVNS. This CDR3 comprises 13 residues. The CDR3, as DNA: TGTGCCAGCAGTCCAACCGGGGGTTACGGCTACACCTTC. This gives the protein CASSPTGGYGYTF.

The gene calls are TRBV6-6 and TRBJ2-3; 10 bases are a match to TRBD2. Germline CDR1 is MNHNY and CDR2 is SVGAGI (reference sequence). V lost 3 bases, J lost 3 bases, and 3 bases stayed unmatched. This CDR3 is 15 amino acids long. The CDR3 loop is CASSYSSGSTDTQYF. CDR3 coding DNA: TGTGCCAGCAGTTATTCTAGCGGGAGTACAGATACGCAGTATTTT.

The V gene is TRBV5-4, the J gene TRBJ2-5, with 15 bases aligning to TRBD2. This CDR3 spans 16 amino acids. The V gene end was trimmed by 3 bases and the J gene end by 2 bases; junction bases not matched to a gene: 2. Germline-derived CDR1 and CDR2 are SGHNT and YYREEE (reference sequence). The CDR3, as DNA: TGTGCCAGCAGCTCAGGGACTAGCGGGAGGCAAGAGACCCAGTACTTC. Translation gives CASSSGTSGRQETQYF.

The V call is TRBV6-4, the J call TRBJ1-2; D is perhaps TRBD1 (5 bases). Trimming pared 4 bases from V and 2 bases from J, leaving 14 bases between. CDR3 length: 15 residues. Germline CDR1 reads MRHNA; CDR2 reads SNTAGT. CDR3 in amino acids: CASSVSSTVNYGYTF. As DNA, the CDR3 is TGTGCCAGCAGTGTGAGTTCGACAGTCAACTATGGCTACACCTTC.

The chain has TRBV29-1 and TRBJ1-1; tentative D call: TRBD1 (5 bases). The germline V and J ends were trimmed by 7 bases and 7 bases, with 16 bases remaining between them. CDR1 and CDR2 from the germline V gene are SQVTM and ANQGSEA. The CDR3 sequence is 12 residues long. CDR3 bases: TGCAGCGCCAAAGAGGGGATCGGTGAAGCTTTCTTT. Amino acids: CSAKEGIGEAFF.

The CDR3 DNA reads TGCAGCGTTGTAGAGGCTCGGGGGAACACTGAAGCTTTCTTT. This codes for CSVVEARGNTEAFF. The chain is built from TRBV29-1 and TRBJ1-1, with D unclear. Trimming left V 4 bases short and J 1 base short, with 13 bases between. CDR3 size: 14 residues. Per germline, CDR1 SQVTM and CDR2 ANQGSEA.

This chain uses TRBV9 with TRBJ2-7; D may be TRBD2 (6 bases). Germline V gene sequence: CDR1 SGDLS, CDR2 YYNGEE. The CDR3 has 15 amino acids. The V and J ends lost 1 base and 4 bases respectively, with 15 bases between them. Here the CDR3 DNA reads TGTGCCAGCAGCGTAAAGGGCGGGATGATTTACGAGCAGTACTTC. It encodes CASSVKGGMIYEQYF. The full variable domain, in which reference TRBV9 and TRBJ2-7 provide the parts outside the CDR3, is DSGVTQTPKHLITATGQRVTLRCSPRSGDLSVYWYQQSLDQGLQFLIQYYNGEERAKGNILERFSAQQFPDLHSELNLSSLELGDSALYFCASSVKGGMIYEQYFGPGTRLTVT.

The chain is built from TRBV28 and TRBJ2-2, with D possibly being TRBD1 or TRBD2 (5 bases each). The CDR3 has 14 amino acids. CDR1 is MDHEN and CDR2 is SYDVKM in the germline V gene. V lost 4 bases and J 7 bases, leaving 13 bases between the germline ends. The CDR3 sequence: CASSSGTLIGELFF. As DNA, the CDR3 is TGTGCCAGCAGTTCCGGGACCCTTATCGGGGAGCTGTTTTTT.

This clone was observed a few times. The chain joins TRBV7-9 to TRBJ2-1; D is undetermined. The germline V gene has CDR1 SEHNR and CDR2 FQNEAQ (reference sequence). This CDR3 region has 13 residues. Trimming cost V 5 bases and J 10 bases, with 15 bases left between them. Here the CDR3 reads CASSTQPPKEQFF. The CDR3 DNA reads TGTGCCAGCAGCACACAACCCCCAAAGGAGCAGTTCTTC. Supplemented by reference TRBV7-9 and TRBJ2-1, the full variable domain reads DTGVSQNPRHKITKRGQNVTFRCDPISEHNRLYWYRQTLGQGPEFLTYFQNEAQLEKSRLLSDRFSAERPKGSFSTLEIQRTEQGDSAMYLCASSTQPPKEQFFGPGTRLTVL.

The CDR3 sequence: CASRSTANTEAFF. CDR3 bases: TGTGCCAGCAGGTCGACAGCAAACACTGAAGCTTTCTTT. The chain couples TRBV6-5 to TRBJ1-1; maybe TRBD1 (5 bases). This CDR3 is 13 amino acids long. Germline lookup yields CDR1 MNHEY and CDR2 SVGAGI. V lost 6 bases, J lost 2 bases, and 10 bases lay in between.

This clone was counted a single time. The chain uses TRBV30 and TRBJ1-6; D is ambiguous. V lost 3 bases and J lost 0, with 9 bases in between. CDR3 length equals 15 residues. Germline V lookup: CDR1 GTSNPN, CDR2 SVGIG (reference sequence). The CDR3 sequence: CAWRVPSSYNSPLHF. In nucleotides, the CDR3 is TGTGCCTGGAGGGTCCCGAGCTCCTATAATTCACCCCTCCACTTT.

The chain is built from TRBV7-9 and TRBJ2-7, with 7 bases identical to TRBD1. The CDR3 contains 15 residues. After removal of 6 bases from V and 3 bases from J, the junction contained 11 bases not matched to a gene. The germline V gene encodes CDR1 SEHNR and CDR2 FQNEAQ (reference sequence). CDR3 coding DNA: TGTGCCAGCAGTCCCCCAGAGGGGGCCGACTACGAGCAGTACTTC. Translated: CASSPPEGADYEQYF. Based on the CDR3 plus reference TRBV7-9 and TRBJ2-7, the full variable domain is DTGVSQNPRHKITKRGQNVTFRCDPISEHNRLYWYRQTLGQGPEFLTYFQNEAQLEKSRLLSDRFSAERPKGSFSTLEIQRTEQGDSAMYLCASSPPEGADYEQYFGPGTRLTVT.

This clone was picked up a small number of times. At the DNA level, this CDR3 is encoded by other sequences in the same sample as well. The V gene is TRBV10-3, the J gene TRBJ2-1; TRBD2 agrees at 9 bases. Germline CDR1 and CDR2: ENHRY and SYGVKD. The CDR3 extends over 17 amino acids. The J segment lost 5 bases and the V segment lost 0 bases, leaving 8 bases of the junction unmatched. The CDR3 DNA reads TGTGCCATCAGTGAGTCGAGGGCTAGCGGGGATAACAATGAGCAGTTCTTC. Protein sequence: CAISESRASGDNNEQFF.

This sequence joins TRBV28 and TRBJ2-2; D gene uncertain. Germline CDR1 and CDR2: MDHEN and SYDVKM. Trimming removed 8 bases from V and 5 bases from J, with 9 bases in between. The CDR3 has 12 residues. CDR3 in DNA: TGTGCCAGCGCCACCGGGACCGGGGAGCTGTTTTTT. It yields the protein CASATGTGELFF.

The chain carries TRBV25-1 and TRBJ2-5; 10 bases align to TRBD1. The CDR3 runs 18 residues. Germline V lookup: CDR1 MGHDK, CDR2 SYGVNS. The V gene end was trimmed by 3 bases and the J gene end by 5 bases; junction bases not matched to a gene: 15. CDR3 in amino acids: CASSESTDRDRGMETQYF. In DNA, the CDR3 is TGTGCCAGCAGTGAGTCGACAGACCGGGACAGGGGAATGGAGACCCAGTACTTC.

V usage is TRBV7-6 and J usage is TRBJ2-3, with 8 positions matching TRBD1. The CDR3 is 16 amino acids. Germline V gene lookup returns CDR1 SGHVS and CDR2 FNYEAQ. J lost 5 bases, V lost 1 base, and 8 bases had no gene match. CDR3 sequence: CASSLGAGGGGDTQYF. CDR3 coding DNA: TGTGCCAGCAGCTTAGGCGCAGGGGGCGGAGGAGATACGCAGTATTTT.

V gene TRBV19 combines with J gene TRBJ1-4; D is unclear. The CDR3 is made up of 15 amino acids. V was trimmed by 6 bases and J by 2 bases, leaving 13 bases between them. Germline V lookup: CDR1 LNHDA, CDR2 SQIVND (reference sequence). The CDR3 region is CASSRQEETNEKLFF. For the CDR3, the DNA is TGTGCCAGTAGCAGGCAAGAGGAGACTAATGAAAAACTGTTTTTT.

The rearrangement joins TRBV11-2 to TRBJ1-6, with 7 bases matching TRBD1. Per the germline V gene, CDR1 is SGHAT and CDR2 is FQNNGV. The CDR3 contains 15 residues. Trimming took 3 bases from V and 7 from J; bases not matched to a gene: 6. The CDR3 protein is CASSLATGTNSPLHF. In nucleotides, the CDR3 is TGTGCCAGCAGCTTGGCGACAGGGACAAATTCACCCCTCCACTTT.

The rearrangement links TRBV25-1 to TRBJ1-2; 10 bases map to TRBD1. The CDR3 is 15 residues long. Germline CDR1 and CDR2: MGHDK and SYGVNS. The trim removed 4 bases at V and 4 bases at J, leaving 6 bases unmatched. In DNA, the CDR3 is TGTGCCAGCAGTGCGGGACAGGGGCTGGTCTATGGCTACACCTTC. This codes for CASSAGQGLVYGYTF.

This clone came up a few times. CDR3: CASSLGTGGSEQYF. CDR3 in DNA: TGTGCCAGCAGCTTAGGGACAGGGGGCAGCGAGCAGTACTTC. V is TRBV7-8 and J is TRBJ2-7; TRBD1 agrees at 11 bases. With 1 base clipped from V and 6 bases from J, the junction kept 2 bases outside the gene matches. Germline V gives CDR1 SGHVS, CDR2 FQNEAQ. This CDR3 region has 14 residues.

The rearrangement uses TRBV7-8 and TRBJ2-1; 9 bases match TRBD2. Germline loops: CDR1 SGHVS, CDR2 FQNEAQ. Trimming removed 2 bases from V and 4 bases from J; junction bases left unmatched: 6. The CDR3 has 16 residues. Written as DNA, the CDR3 is TGTGCCAGCAGCTTAACGACTAGCGGCCTATACAATGAGCAGTTCTTC. The encoded protein is CASSLTTSGLYNEQFF.

This chain links TRBV7-2 with TRBJ1-2; possible D gene TRBD1, 5 bases. Germline V gives CDR1 SGHTA, CDR2 FQGNSA. Trimming stripped 5 bases from V and 0 bases from J, with 13 bases between. The CDR3 contains 15 residues. The CDR3 DNA sequence: TGTGCCAGCAGCCTCTACCCAGGGACTAACTATGGCTACACCTTC. Translated, it gives CASSLYPGTNYGYTF.

This chain joins TRBV27 and TRBJ1-2; 8 nucleotides line up with TRBD1. In germline, CDR1 is MNHEY, CDR2 SMNVEV (reference sequence). V lost 5 bases to trimming and J lost 8 bases; unmatched junction nucleotides: 7. The CDR3 extends over 13 amino acids. The CDR3 nucleotides are TGTGCCAGCAGTGGAACCGGACAGGGAGGCTACACCTTC. It codes for CASSGTGQGGYTF.